The next 25 T cell receptor beta chains were all read from a single sample in a study of T cell responses to AZD1222 COVID-19 vaccine. Profiling relied on immunoSEQ multiplex PCR, and the TCRdb table lists in-frame clones only, not all of them. The sample carries some 200,000 clones, approximately 90% recorded once. The sample here was peripheral blood, taken 28 days after the second AZD1222 dose. All receptors derive from an adult who received the AZD1222 COVID-19 vaccine.

In this sample, this clone turned up once. The chain links TRBV5-8 to TRBJ1-5; perhaps TRBD1 as D (6 bases). CDR1 SGHTS and CDR2 YDEGEE come from the germline V gene. The CDR3 runs 15 residues. V lost 4 bases and J 7 bases, leaving 18 bases between the germline ends. The CDR3 DNA is TGTGCCAGCAGCGTAGGAACGGGGCAGGGGCAGCCCCAGCATTTT. Amino acids: CASSVGTGQGQPQHF. The full variable domain, in which reference TRBV5-8 and TRBJ1-5 provide the parts outside the CDR3, is EAGVTQSPTHLIKTRGQQATLRCSPISGHTSVYWYQQALGLGLQFLLWYDEGEERNRGNFPPRFSGRQFPNYSSELNVNALELEDSALYLCASSVGTGQGQPQHFGDGTRLSIL.

The chain uses TRBV10-3 and TRBJ2-2; possibly TRBD1 for D (7 bases). The CDR3 loop spans 16 amino acids. Germline V gene data show CDR1 as ENHRY and CDR2 as SYGVKD. With 8 bases removed from V and 4 bases from J, the gap between germline ends came to 20 bases. CDR3 nucleotides: TGTGCCATCGGAAAAGGAGGGGGCCTGACCACCGGGGAGCTGTTTTTT. It translates to CAIGKGGGLTTGELFF.

J is TRBJ2-1 and V is TRBV20-1; D uncertain. With 2 bases removed from V and 6 bases from J, the gap between germline ends came to 5 bases. The CDR3 is 11 residues long. Germline V gives CDR1 DFQATT, CDR2 SNEGSKA (reference sequence). The CDR3, as DNA: TGCAGTGCTAGATTTTCCAATGAGCAGTTCTTC. Translated: CSARFSNEQFF.

This rearrangement joins TRBV2 to TRBJ1-4, with a possible D match to TRBD1 (5 bases). CDR3 length equals 14 residues. V gave up 8 bases and J gave up 8 bases, with 18 bases separating them. Germline assignment: CDR1 SNHLY and CDR2 FYNNEI. This chain's CDR3 is CASQTGTSYEKLFF. DNA of the CDR3: TGTGCCAGCCAGACCGGGACGTCTTACGAAAAACTGTTTTTT.

V is TRBV25-1 and J is TRBJ2-7; D ambiguous. The CDR3 has 13 amino acids. The germline gives CDR1 MGHDK, CDR2 SYGVNS. Trimming pared 8 bases from V and 5 bases from J, leaving 16 bases between. The CDR3 loop reads CASAIQEPHEQYF. CDR3 in DNA: TGTGCCAGCGCCATTCAGGAACCCCACGAGCAGTACTTC.

The genes are TRBV5-1 and TRBJ2-7; the match to TRBD1 covers 7 bases. Looked up from germline, CDR1 is SGHRS and CDR2 is YFSETQ. The CDR3 totals 14 residues. V was clipped by 4 bases and J by 2 bases; unmatched bases: 6. The CDR3 spells CASSPDRAAYEQYF. The CDR3, as DNA: TGCGCCAGCAGCCCTGACAGGGCCGCCTACGAGCAGTACTTC.

V is TRBV27 and J is TRBJ2-3; a possible D gene is TRBD1 (6 bases). The CDR3 spans 15 residues. Looked up from germline, CDR1 is MNHEY and CDR2 is SMNVEV (reference sequence). Trimming stripped 2 bases from V and 3 bases from J, with 12 bases between. In DNA, the CDR3 is TGTGCCAGCAGTTTAATGGGGGCGGCAACAGATACGCAGTATTTT. Translated: CASSLMGAATDTQYF.

This sequence joins TRBV7-2 and TRBJ1-3, with D possibly matching TRBD1 (5 bases). Germline V gene sequence: CDR1 SGHTA, CDR2 FQGNSA. This CDR3 has 16 residues. Trimming took 4 bases from V and 0 from J, leaving 13 bases between them. CDR3 bases: TGTGCCAGCAGCTCCTCGGGGGGTTTCTCTGGAAACACCATATATTTT. Translation: CASSSSGGFSGNTIYF.

The gene calls are TRBV28 and TRBJ2-2; D perhaps matches TRBD2 (5 bases). Germline V gene data show CDR1 as MDHEN and CDR2 as SYDVKM. Between the trimmed V and J ends, which lost 3 bases and 5 bases, there was a span of 10 bases. The length of the CDR3 is 14 residues. Written as DNA, the CDR3 is TGTGCCAGCAGTTTCAGTAGCGAAACCGGGGAGCTGTTTTTT. Its protein product is CASSFSSETGELFF.

V and J are TRBV30 and TRBJ1-2; unclear D gene. Germline-derived CDR1 and CDR2 are GTSNPN and SVGIG (reference sequence). The V end lost 2 bases, the J end lost 6 bases, and 4 bases lay between the germline ends. There are 10 residues in the CDR3. CDR3 amino acids: CAWSRHGYTF. CDR3 in DNA: TGTGCCTGGAGTCGGCATGGCTACACCTTC. The full variable domain, completed using reference TRBV30 and TRBJ1-2, is SQTIHQWPATLVQPVGSPLSLECTVEGTSNPNLYWYRQAAGRGLQLLFYSVGIGQISSEVPQNLSASRPQDRQFILSSKKLLLSDSGFYLCAWSRHGYTFGSGTRLTVV.

This chain links TRBV12-5 with TRBJ2-2; D unresolved. The germline V gene has CDR1 LGHNT and CDR2 FRNRAP. CDR3 length: 13 amino acids. With 1 base removed from V and 6 bases from J, the gap between germline ends came to 6 bases. The CDR3 DNA sequence: TGTGCTAGTGGTTTGGGTGTCCCCGGGGAGCTGTTTTTT. This codes for CASGLGVPGELFF.

This clone is a singleton in its sample. This chain connects TRBV6-1 to TRBJ1-1; D uncertain. V shed 1 base and J shed 1 base, with 10 bases lying between them. Germline V lookup: CDR1 MNHNS, CDR2 SASEGT. CDR3 size: 15 residues. This CDR3 is CASSEVIGPNTEAFF. The CDR3 region has the DNA TGTGCCAGCAGTGAAGTAATAGGTCCGAACACTGAAGCTTTCTTT.

The V and J genes are TRBV10-2 and TRBJ1-1; 8 bases are shared with TRBD1. V dropped 6 bases and J dropped 1; count of bases not matched to a gene: 4. This CDR3 is 14 amino acids long. Germline CDR1 and CDR2: WSHSY and SAAADI. The CDR3 protein is CASRAGQGNTEAFF. CDR3 sequence (DNA): TGCGCCAGCAGGGCCGGACAGGGGAACACTGAAGCTTTCTTT.

The V call is TRBV6-2 or TRBV6-3, the J call TRBJ2-7, with D uncertain. Looked up from germline, CDR1 is MNHEY and CDR2 is SVGEGT. V dropped 0 bases and J dropped 3 bases, with 9 bases sitting between them. The CDR3 totals 14 residues. CDR3 loop: CASSYSDSRYEQYF. The CDR3 DNA follows: TGTGCCAGCAGTTACTCCGACTCACGCTACGAGCAGTACTTC.

J is TRBJ1-1 and V is TRBV6-2 or TRBV6-3; possibly TRBD1 for D (5 bases). Trimming took 0 bases from V and 1 from J, leaving 6 bases between them. The CDR3 extends over 14 amino acids. Germline V lookup: CDR1 MNHEY, CDR2 SVGEGT. The CDR3 DNA sequence: TGTGCCAGCAGTTACTCCGGGGGGAACACTGAAGCTTTCTTT. This sequence encodes CASSYSGGNTEAFF.

J is TRBJ2-3 and V is TRBV24-1; the match to TRBD2 covers 7 bases. V shed 6 bases and J 2 bases; nucleotides not matched to a gene: 4. The CDR3 extends over 14 amino acids. Germline V gives CDR1 KGHDR, CDR2 SFDVKD. The CDR3 DNA reads TGTGCCACCAGTTTTGGGGGGGACACAGATACGCAGTATTTT. It yields the protein CATSFGGDTDTQYF.

The chain has TRBV28 and TRBJ1-5, with 8 bases aligning to TRBD1. Germline V gives CDR1 MDHEN, CDR2 SYDVKM. This CDR3 region has 15 residues. J lost 6 bases, V lost 4 bases, and 8 bases had no gene match. The CDR3 sequence is CASSSGGASVQPQHF. CDR3 bases: TGTGCCAGCAGTTCAGGGGGCGCCTCGGTTCAGCCCCAGCATTTT.

The V gene is TRBV11-3, the J gene TRBJ2-1; possibly TRBD2 for D (5 bases). Germline-derived CDR1 and CDR2 are SGHNT and YENEEA. The CDR3 contains 14 residues. V was trimmed by 1 base and J by 7 bases, leaving 11 bases between them. The CDR3 reads CASSLVEGWNEQFF. In nucleotides, the CDR3 is TGTGCCAGCAGCTTAGTTGAGGGTTGGAATGAGCAGTTCTTC.

V is TRBV12-5 and J is TRBJ2-2; TRBD2 might be the D (6 bases). Trimming removed 4 bases at V and 5 bases at J, with 8 bases between. The CDR3 length is 13 residues. Germline-derived CDR1 and CDR2 are LGHNT and FRNRAP. CDR3 sequence (DNA): TGTGCTAGTGGTTGGGGGGAAACCGGGGAGCTGTTTTTT. Protein product: CASGWGETGELFF.

The CDR3: CASRSRDRTEAFF. CDR3 nucleotide sequence: TGTGCCAGCAGATCCCGGGACAGGACTGAAGCTTTCTTT. The V gene is TRBV28, the J gene TRBJ1-1, with 8 bases identical to TRBD1. J was trimmed by 5 bases and V by 6 bases; bases with no gene match: 5. The CDR3 totals 13 residues. CDR1 is MDHEN and CDR2 is SYDVKM in the germline V gene.

The J gene is TRBJ1-2, the V gene TRBV5-1, with 8 bases matching TRBD1. CDR3 length: 15 residues. CDR1 is SGHRS, CDR2 YFSETQ, per germline. V dropped 2 bases and J dropped 4; count of bases not matched to a gene: 7. The CDR3 DNA reads TGCGCCAGCAGCTTCGGACAGGGCGTGGGCTATGGCTACACCTTC. This codes for CASSFGQGVGYGYTF.

The rearrangement joins TRBV5-6 to TRBJ1-1; tentative D call: TRBD1 (6 bases). Trimming shortened V by 6 bases and J by 5 bases, and 23 bases separated the two germline ends. The CDR3 spans 16 residues. CDR1 SGHDT and CDR2 YYEEEE come from the germline V gene. CDR3 in DNA: TGTGCCAGCACACTAGGGTACAGGGATGGAGGTACTGAAGCTTTCTTT. Its protein product is CASTLGYRDGGTEAFF.

The chain employs TRBV10-1 and TRBJ2-1, with D tentatively TRBD1 or TRBD2 (9 bases each). The CDR3 covers 20 residues. Germline assignment: CDR1 WNHNN and CDR2 SYGVQD (reference sequence). V lost 7 bases, J lost 6 bases, and 34 bases lay in between. In nucleotides, the CDR3 is TGCGCCAGCACCAGAATAGCGGGAGAGAGAGAGACAGGGGGATCCAATGAGCAGTTCTTC. This codes for CASTRIAGERETGGSNEQFF.

This rearrangement joins TRBV6-1 to TRBJ1-6; 7 bases align to TRBD1. Germline lookup yields CDR1 MNHNS and CDR2 SASEGT. The J segment lost 5 bases and the V segment lost 1 base, leaving 2 bases of the junction unmatched. The CDR3 totals 15 residues. The DNA of the CDR3 is TGTGCCAGCAGTGAAGGGACAGGCGATAATTCACCCCTCCACTTT. Translating gives CASSEGTGDNSPLHF.

V gene TRBV9 combines with J gene TRBJ2-1; 9 nucleotides agree with TRBD2. After removal of 0 bases from V and 6 bases from J, the junction contained 10 bases not matched to a gene. The CDR3 runs 17 residues. CDR1 is SGDLS and CDR2 is YYNGEE in the germline V gene. CDR3 nucleotides: TGTGCCAGCAGCGTAGAGGGTCGCGGCGGGAGGGCCAATGAGCAGTTCTTC. Protein: CASSVEGRGGRANEQFF.